This T cell receptor (beta chain) appears in the sequencing data of a study of cytomegalovirus exposure and HLA in healthy donors. Study-wide points: In the 130 or so validation repertoires, just under 95% of cluster scores exceeded 0, per a later analysis. While the bulk of TCR sequences proved rare, some public TCRs turned up in many donors.

The donors were members of the validation cohort comprising about 130 subjects, separate from the roughly 670-subject first cohort. Sequencing was performed with immunoSEQ multiplex PCR; in TCRdb, only in-frame clones are kept and a portion is missing. This table holds about 120,000 clones, under 90% found once. Notes on this clone: Its target is unknown.

The length of the CDR3 is 16 residues. Sample: PBMCs. The clonotype was recovered from a woman under 40 in good health and CMV-seronegative. The chain joins TRBV21-1 to TRBJ2-1; the listed D gene, TRBD1, was not tested against the DNA. TRBV21-1 is flagged as a pseudogene. The CDR3 DNA follows: TGTGCCAGCAGCAAAGCCTCATCAGGGGATTGGAATGAGCAGTTCTTC. It is translated as CASSKASSGDWNEQFF.